These 6 T cell receptor beta chains were sequenced from one sample in a study of T-cell memory formation after mild COVID-19. MiXCR, run by TCRdb on the 5' RACE reads, gives a single entry per CDR3 protein. The data show about 210,000 distinct CDR3 sequences, 10% seen once. Sequenced input: PBMCs or a T cell subset sorted from them (not recorded which). Source of these receptors: a man between 18 and 29 years old who had mild COVID-19 (a few samples of this study predate the infection). Cell type and time point are not known.

This clonotype was seen a few times. CDR3 sequence reads: CASSPRQGIAKNIQYF. Here the CDR3 DNA reads TGTGCCAGCAGCCCTCGACAGGGAATAGCCAAAAACATTCAGTACTTC. This chain joins TRBV7-9 and TRBJ2-4; 7 bases agree with TRBD1. The length of the CDR3 is 16 residues. V trimming: 5 bases; J trimming: 0 bases; junction bases outside the gene matches: 7. Germline V gives CDR1 SEHNR, CDR2 FQNEAQ (reference sequence).

J is TRBJ2-5 and V is TRBV7-3; 7 nucleotides match TRBD1. The CDR3 loop spans 13 amino acids. Germline CDR1 SGHTA, CDR2 FQGTGA. The trim removed 5 bases at V and 5 bases at J, leaving 5 bases unmatched. The chain's CDR3 is CASSVRRGETQYF. The CDR3 coding sequence is TGTGCCAGCAGCGTCCGCAGGGGGGAGACCCAGTACTTC.

The chain has TRBV6-1 and TRBJ2-7; D not resolved. CDR1 and CDR2 from the germline V gene are MNHNS and SASEGT. The V gene lost 2 bases and the J gene lost 1 base, with 12 bases spanning the gap. The CDR3 spans 15 residues. CDR3 region: CASSEYYRNSYEQYV. Here the CDR3 DNA reads TGTGCCAGCAGTGAATACTACCGAAATTCCTACGAGCAGTACGTC.

Ten or more counts support this clonotype. CDR3 sequence reads: CASEEEAGGSNEQFF. The DNA for the CDR3 is TGCGCCAGCGAGGAGGAAGCGGGGGGGAGTAATGAGCAGTTCTTC. V usage is TRBV5-1 and J usage is TRBJ2-1; 10 bases fit TRBD2. Per germline, CDR1 SGHRS and CDR2 YFSETQ. The CDR3 loop spans 15 amino acids. V was clipped by 7 bases and J by 7 bases; unmatched bases: 11.

The V gene is TRBV7-9, the J gene TRBJ1-1; TRBD1 agrees at 8 bases. Looked up from germline, CDR1 is SEHNR and CDR2 is FQNEAQ (reference sequence). The V and J ends lost 6 bases and 10 bases, in that order; junction bases with no gene match: 10. This CDR3 is 13 amino acids long. CDR3 sequence (DNA): TGTGCCAGCAGTACGACAGGGGCAGGCTCAGCTTTCTTT. This gives the protein CASSTTGAGSAFF.

The chain is built from TRBV6-6 and TRBJ2-3; the D gene could be TRBD1 or TRBD2 (5 bases each). Trimming left V 6 bases short and J 3 bases short, with 19 bases between. The V gene's germline CDR1 is MNHNY and CDR2 SVGAGI (reference sequence). CDR3 size: 16 residues. CDR3 amino acids: CASRPGRGVLTDTQYF. As DNA, the CDR3 is TGTGCCAGCAGGCCCGGTCGAGGGGTCCTAACAGATACGCAGTATTTT.